Sequencing of this T cell receptor beta chain was carried out in a study of T-cell reconstitution after alpha-beta-depleted transplantation in children. CDR3 length: 14 residues. Germline V gene sequence: CDR1 SQVTM, CDR2 ANQGSEA. Trimming stripped 7 bases from V and 0 bases from J, with 16 bases between. This clonotype was recorded at least ten times. Researchers prepared the TCRbeta library using unique molecular identifiers, the study reports. TCRdb fed the PCR reads into MiXCR, producing one record per CDR3 protein. This table holds approximately 590,000 distinct CDR3 sequences, roughly a tenth found once.

The specimen was PBMCs from the stem cell graft donor, collected from the stem cell graft. This chain joins TRBV29-1 and TRBJ2-7, with a possible D match to TRBD1 (6 bases). The sequence was collected from a human donor who donated a stem cell graft to a child with acute myeloid leukemia. CDR3 protein: CSALTGLSSYEQYF. In DNA form, the CDR3 reads TGCAGCGCTTTGACAGGCTTAAGCTCCTACGAGCAGTACTTC.